Shown below are 19 T cell receptor beta chains from a single sample sequenced in a study of blood T cell repertoires in COVID-19. Profiled with immunoSEQ multiplex PCR; TCRdb holds only in-frame clones, not every one. The table shows under 350,000 clones, with about 88% occurring only once. Material: PBMCs or T cells enriched from blood (not recorded which). The receptors shown here come from a man between 60 and 75 years old who had recovered from COVID-19.

This chain links TRBV30 with TRBJ2-2; D ambiguous. Per germline, CDR1 GTSNPN and CDR2 SVGIG (reference sequence). Trimming pared 0 bases from V and 0 bases from J, leaving 8 bases between. The CDR3 is 15 residues long. The CDR3 is CAWSVGTTNTGELFF. CDR3 nucleotide sequence: TGTGCCTGGAGTGTTGGCACTACGAACACCGGGGAGCTGTTTTTT.

The J gene is TRBJ2-7, the V gene TRBV5-1; 9 bases line up with TRBD1. Germline lookup yields CDR1 SGHRS and CDR2 YFSETQ. The length of the CDR3 is 14 residues. V shed 3 bases, J shed 6 bases, and the junction held 7 bases outside the gene matches. The CDR3 region has the DNA TGCGCCAGCAGCTCAGGACAGGGGTTGGCCGAGCAGTACTTC. Amino acids: CASSSGQGLAEQYF. The full variable domain, rest sourced from reference TRBV5-1 and TRBJ2-7, is KAGVTQTPRYLIKTRGQQVTLSCSPISGHRSVSWYQQTPGQGLQFLFEYFSETQRNKGNFPGRFSGRQFSNSRSEMNVSTLELGDSALYLCASSSGQGLAEQYFGPGTRLTVT.

V usage is TRBV2 and J usage is TRBJ1-1, with no clear D. V lost 3 bases and J 0 bases, leaving 8 bases between the germline ends. CDR3 length: 14 residues. CDR1 is SNHLY, CDR2 FYNNEI, per germline. As DNA, the CDR3 is TGTGCCAGCAGTGACCAGGTTATGAACACTGAAGCTTTCTTT. Translating gives CASSDQVMNTEAFF.

This chain links TRBV19 with TRBJ1-1, with 9 bases that match TRBD1. Germline V gives CDR1 LNHDA, CDR2 SQIVND (reference sequence). The ends lost 4 bases at V and 2 bases at J; junction bases unmatched: 11. The CDR3 spans 17 residues. The CDR3 sequence: CASSKLKTGQGNTEAFF. As DNA, the CDR3 is TGTGCCAGTAGTAAGCTGAAAACGGGACAGGGAAACACTGAAGCTTTCTTT.

The CDR3 protein is CASMTGQGILGNSPLHF. CDR3 coding DNA: TGTGCCAGCATGACCGGACAGGGAATCTTGGGGAATTCACCCCTCCACTTT. The chain carries TRBV2 and TRBJ1-6; 8 bases match TRBD1. The CDR3 sequence is 17 residues long. V gave up 7 bases and J gave up 7 bases; unmatched junction bases: 15. Germline V lookup: CDR1 SNHLY, CDR2 FYNNEI.

The V call is TRBV5-1, the J call TRBJ2-1; maybe TRBD1 (6 bases). V was trimmed by 6 bases and J by 6 bases, leaving 13 bases between them. Germline CDR1 and CDR2: SGHRS and YFSETQ. This CDR3 has 13 residues. CDR3 protein: CASTGTSINEQFF. The DNA for the CDR3 is TGCGCCAGCACCGGGACATCAATCAATGAGCAGTTCTTC.

Of note for this clone: Relative to the germline gene, one junction end is altered; a read error may explain this. This chain links TRBV7-7 with TRBJ2-1; D not certain. The germline V gene encodes CDR1 SSHAT and CDR2 FNYEAQ (reference sequence). There are 14 residues in the CDR3. CDR3 coding DNA: TGTGCTAGCAGCGAATTTGGCGGCCTTAATGAGCAGTTCTTC. Its translation: CASSEFGGLNEQFF.

The chain uses TRBV7-9 and TRBJ1-2; 7 bases are a match to TRBD1. Trimming removed 5 bases from V and 0 bases from J; junction bases left unmatched: 6. This CDR3 contains 15 residues. Germline values: CDR1 SEHNR, CDR2 FQNEAQ (reference sequence). CDR3 sequence reads: CASSPGDRPNYGYTF. CDR3 sequence (DNA): TGTGCCAGCAGCCCCGGGGACAGACCTAACTATGGCTACACCTTC.

V usage is TRBV18 and J usage is TRBJ1-3; the D is unclear. The CDR3 runs to 13 residues. V was shortened by 2 bases and J by 4 bases, with 6 bases between the two germline ends. Germline V gene lookup returns CDR1 KGHSH and CDR2 LQKENI. CDR3 region: CASSPSRGNTIYF. CDR3 in DNA: TGTGCCAGCTCACCATCACGGGGAAACACCATATATTTT.

The chain employs TRBV5-1 and TRBJ2-1, with D perhaps matching TRBD2 (6 bases). Germline V lookup: CDR1 SGHRS, CDR2 YFSETQ. The V and J ends lost 3 bases and 7 bases respectively, with 20 bases between them. The CDR3 has 16 amino acids. CDR3 sequence: CASSSRRGDSENEQFF. Here the CDR3 DNA reads TGCGCCAGCAGCTCCAGACGTGGGGACTCGGAGAATGAGCAGTTCTTC.

This CDR3 reads CASSTGLNSPLHF. The CDR3 region has the DNA TGTGCCAGCAGCACCGGTCTGAATTCACCCCTCCACTTT. The chain carries TRBV11-3 and TRBJ1-6, with unresolved D. V dropped 5 bases and J dropped 7 bases, with 9 bases sitting between them. The CDR3 sequence is 13 residues long. Germline V gives CDR1 SGHNT, CDR2 YENEEA.

The chain is built from TRBV19 and TRBJ1-2, with D tentatively TRBD1 (5 bases). Germline loops: CDR1 LNHDA, CDR2 SQIVND (reference sequence). CDR3 length: 13 residues. V lost 5 bases and J lost 5, with 12 bases in between. Written as DNA, the CDR3 is TGTGCCAGTAGTCCCGTGCGGGGGTATGGCTACACCTTC. Its protein is CASSPVRGYGYTF.

This chain connects TRBV2 to TRBJ2-7; D may be TRBD1 (9 bases). Deletions cut 7 bases from V and 5 bases from J, with 33 bases between. The CDR3 contains 19 residues. The germline CDR1 and CDR2 sequences are SNHLY and FYNNEI. The CDR3 reads CASKRTGDFGTGGPNEQYF. In DNA, the CDR3 is TGTGCCAGCAAGCGGACAGGGGACTTCGGAACGGGAGGGCCAAACGAGCAGTACTTC. Drawing the rest from reference TRBV2 and TRBJ2-7, the complete variable domain is EPEVTQTPSHQVTQMGQEVILRCVPISNHLYFYWYRQILGQKVEFLVSFYNNEISEKSEIFDDQFSVERPDGSNFTLKIRSTKLEDSAMYFCASKRTGDFGTGGPNEQYFGPGTRLTVT.

The gene calls are TRBV12-3 or TRBV12-4 and TRBJ1-2; possibly TRBD1 for D (6 bases). Trimming took off 3 bases at V and 5 bases at J, with 10 bases between the two ends. CDR3 length: 13 amino acids. The CDR3 DNA follows: TGTGCCAGCAGTTTTACAGGGCCTTATGGCTACACCTTC. The encoded protein is CASSFTGPYGYTF.

V gene TRBV7-6 combines with J gene TRBJ1-6; D perhaps matches TRBD1 (6 bases). Germline V lookup: CDR1 SGHVS, CDR2 FNYEAQ. This CDR3 spans 14 amino acids. Trimming removed 2 bases from V and 7 bases from J, with 9 bases in between. CDR3 loop: CASSLWTENSPLHF. CDR3 coding DNA: TGTGCCAGCAGCTTATGGACAGAGAATTCACCCCTCCACTTT.

This chain links TRBV7-9 with TRBJ2-5; 13 bases map to TRBD2. V was pared by 1 base and J by 6 bases, with 11 bases of the junction left unmatched. This CDR3 spans 18 amino acids. Germline CDR1 and CDR2: SEHNR and FQNEAQ (reference sequence). CDR3 DNA sequence: TGTGCCAGCAGCTTAGTTGGAACTAGCGGGAGGGCCGGTCAGACCCAGTACTTC. Residues: CASSLVGTSGRAGQTQYF.

This rearrangement joins TRBV4-1 to TRBJ1-5; 7 nucleotides match TRBD1. This CDR3 has 15 amino acids. Looked up from germline, CDR1 is MGHRA and CDR2 is YSYEKL. After removal of 0 bases from V and 5 bases from J, the junction contained 4 bases not matched to a gene. CDR3 residues: CASSQEGQEYQPQHF. CDR3 nucleotides: TGCGCCAGCAGCCAAGAAGGACAGGAATATCAGCCCCAGCATTTT.

The chain couples TRBV4-1 to TRBJ2-3; 8 nucleotides agree with TRBD2. Germline V gives CDR1 MGHRA, CDR2 YSYEKL. V shed 4 bases, J shed 4 bases, and the junction held 10 bases outside the gene matches. The CDR3 is 16 amino acids. The CDR3 loop reads CASSPFSGGLADTQYF. In DNA form, the CDR3 reads TGCGCCAGCAGCCCCTTCTCGGGGGGGCTAGCAGATACGCAGTATTTT.

In DNA, the CDR3 is TGTGCCACCCAAGCCCAGGGGGGCACAGATACGCAGTATTTT. Protein product: CATQAQGGTDTQYF. The V gene is TRBV15, the J gene TRBJ2-3, with TRBD1 matching over 7 bases. The CDR3 runs to 14 residues. The germline V gene encodes CDR1 LNHNV and CDR2 YYDKDF (reference sequence). Unmatched junction bases numbered 6, after V lost 8 bases and J lost 1 base.